This T cell receptor (beta chain) was sequenced during a study of CD8 T cells in ankylosing spondylitis. This CDR3 has 14 residues. For TCR beta, libraries came from quantitative 5'-RACE with molecular barcodes. TCRdb itself ran the 5' RACE reads through MiXCR, one entry per CDR3 protein. The sample contains about 240,000 distinct CDR3 sequences, roughly 8.6% of which appear only once. Overall study findings and caveats: Several highly homologous variants formed a TCR beta motif that appeared characteristic of ankylosing spondylitis blood. Certain motif variants had earlier appeared in reactive arthritis synovial fluid and blood. Relatively rare in peripheral blood, disease-linked clones were also CD8+.

In regard to this clonotype: What it binds is not known. A much larger clone lies one base from this, so it may be a read error.

The sequencing sample was made of blood, either unsorted or a sorted T cell fraction (not recorded which). The genes are TRBV12-3 or TRBV12-4 and TRBJ1-5; D may be TRBD1 (5 bases). The source is a male donor with ankylosing spondylitis or in good health (not recorded which). CDR3 in DNA: TGTGCCAGCGGTTTAAACGGGGCCGGCCAGCCCCAGCATTTT. Protein sequence: CASGLNGAGQPQHF.